Listed below are T cell receptor beta chains from one sample, sequenced in a study of shared clonotypes between healthy human individuals. Profiled with immunoSEQ multiplex PCR; TCRdb holds only in-frame clones, not every one. This table holds around 1.5 million clones, 95% to 99% found once. Input material: naive CD4+ T cells sorted from blood. Receptors were obtained from a man in his thirties or forties in good health. Each CDR3 is given with its conserved first and last residue. The D gene is left open where the match is weak. Clone size appears in some rows only: once, few, many, or a class for an expanded clone.

TRBD2,NA,TRBJ2-7,TRBV5-5,CASSLGLAETYEQYF,TGTGCCAGCAGCCTAGGACTAGCGGAAACCTACGAGCAGTACTTC
NA,NA,TRBJ1-2,TRBV28,CARINRDTFYGYTF,TGTGCCAGAATTAACCGGGACACCTTCTATGGCTACACCTTC
NA,NA,TRBJ2-3,TRBV13,CASSLGSARGRTDTQYF,TGTGCCAGCAGCTTAGGATCTGCGCGGGGTCGCACAGATACGCAGTATTTT
NA,NA,TRBJ2-7,TRBV6-4,CASSAERFAAYEQYF,TGTGCCAGCTCCGCCGAAAGGTTTGCGGCTTACGAGCAGTACTTC
TRBD2,NA,TRBJ2-1,TRBV2,CASSVSGRGGNEQFF,TGTGCCAGCAGCGTTAGCGGGAGGGGGGGGAATGAGCAGTTCTTC
NA,NA,TRBJ1-4,TRBV4-2,CASSQGVGGNEKLFF,TGTGCCAGCAGCCAAGGGGTAGGGGGGAATGAAAAACTGTTTTTT
NA,NA,TRBJ2-2,TRBV10-2,CASSDLPLLDAGELFF,TGCGCCAGCAGTGACCTGCCCTTACTCGATGCCGGGGAGCTGTTTTTT
NA,NA,TRBJ1-1,TRBV7-9,CASSLGERDTEAFF,TGTGCCAGCAGCTTGGGGGAACGGGACACTGAAGCTTTCTTT
NA,NA,TRBJ1-2,TRBV29-1,CSVETRNYGYTF,TGCAGCGTTGAGACGCGCAACTATGGCTACACCTTC
NA,NA,TRBJ2-7,TRBV9,CASSVADGNYEQYF,TGTGCCAGCAGCGTAGCTGATGGCAATTACGAGCAGTACTTC
TRBD2,NA,TRBJ2-1,TRBV7-9,CASSSSQRGAYNEQFF,TGTGCCAGCAGCTCCTCCCAGCGGGGGGCCTACAATGAGCAGTTCTTC
NA,NA,TRBJ2-5,TRBV7-9,CASSFGIYQETQYF,TGTGCCAGCAGCTTTGGGATATACCAAGAGACCCAGTACTTC
TRBD1,NA,TRBJ2-3,TRBV9,CASSPWDRPYTDTQYF,TGTGCCAGCAGCCCCTGGGACAGACCCTACACAGATACGCAGTATTTT
NA,NA,TRBJ2-2,TRBV7-9,CASSAFQGYGELFF,TGTGCCAGCAGCGCCTTCCAGGGTTACGGGGAGCTGTTTTTT
NA,NA,TRBJ1-1,TRBV29-1,CSWARNTEAFF,TGCAGCTGGGCGAGGAACACTGAAGCTTTCTTT
NA,NA,TRBJ2-3,TRBV9,CASSVGGYPNTDTQYF,TGTGCCAGCAGCGTAGGGGGATACCCCAACACAGATACGCAGTATTTT
NA,NA,TRBJ2-1,TRBV18,CASSPPVREQFF,TGTGCCAGCTCACCACCGGTCAGAGAGCAGTTCTTC
TRBD1,once,TRBJ2-1,TRBV28,CASKSVWGDRSYNEQFF,TGTGCCAGCAAAAGTGTTTGGGGGGACAGGAGCTACAATGAGCAGTTCTTC
TRBD2,once,TRBJ2-7,TRBV5-6,CASSLPGAGTGKYEQYF,TGTGCCAGCAGCTTGCCCGGAGCGGGGACGGGGAAGTACGAGCAGTACTTC
NA,NA,TRBJ2-1,TRBV5-1,CASSFEASYNEQFF,TGCGCCAGCAGCTTCGAAGCCAGCTACAATGAGCAGTTCTTC
NA,NA,TRBJ1-5,TRBV5-6,CASSAKAVGNQPQHF,TGTGCCAGCAGCGCCAAGGCTGTGGGCAATCAGCCCCAGCATTTT
TRBD1,NA,TRBJ1-1,TRBV27,CASSLSLGQMNTEAFF,TGTGCCAGCAGTTTGAGCCTGGGACAGATGAACACTGAAGCTTTCTTT
NA,NA,TRBJ1-5,TRBV7-3,CASSLTLNRLVDQPQHF,TGTGCCAGCAGCTTAACGTTGAACAGGTTGGTGGATCAGCCCCAGCATTTT
NA,NA,TRBJ1-4,TRBV5-1,CASSYEGRDEKLFF,TGCGCCAGCAGCTACGAGGGGCGAGATGAAAAACTGTTTTTT
NA,NA,TRBJ2-2,TRBV11-3,CASSLDPGNLNTGELFF,TGTGCCAGCAGCTTAGATCCGGGGAATTTGAACACCGGGGAGCTGTTTTTT
TRBD1,NA,TRBJ2-7,TRBV12-5,CASAESGTGGYEQYF,TGTGCTAGTGCTGAAAGCGGGACAGGGGGCTACGAGCAGTACTTC
TRBD1,NA,TRBJ2-2,TRBV18,CASSRDRVDTGELFF,TGTGCCAGCTCACGGGACAGGGTTGACACCGGGGAGCTGTTTTTT
NA,NA,TRBJ2-7,TRBV12-5,CASGLRGEQYF,TGTGCTAGTGGTTTACGCGGGGAGCAGTACTTC
NA,NA,TRBJ2-1,TRBV10-3,CAISEGSYNEQFF,TGTGCCATCAGTGAGGGCAGTTACAATGAGCAGTTCTTC
NA,NA,TRBJ2-1,TRBV28,CASWGLRSYNEQFF,TGTGCCAGCTGGGGACTGCGCTCCTACAATGAGCAGTTCTTC
NA,NA,TRBJ2-1,TRBV28,CAIRRHSYNEQFF,TGTGCCATCCGTCGGCACTCCTACAATGAGCAGTTCTTC
NA,NA,TRBJ2-1,TRBV5-1,CASSLGAPSEDEQFF,TGCGCCAGCAGCTTGGGGGCTCCCTCGGAGGATGAGCAGTTCTTC
TRBD2,once,TRBJ2-1,TRBV28,CASSFPGLAGHEQFF,TGTGCCAGCAGCTTCCCGGGACTAGCGGGCCATGAGCAGTTCTTC
NA,NA,TRBJ2-2,TRBV28,CASRYTGELFF,TGTGCCAGCAGGTACACCGGGGAGCTGTTTTTT
NA,NA,TRBJ2-7,TRBV5-1,CASSLGPGAYEQYF,TGCGCCAGCAGCTTGGGCCCGGGGGCCTACGAGCAGTACTTC
NA,NA,TRBJ2-3,TRBV5-4,CASSFSGSTDTQYF,TGTGCCAGCAGCTTCAGCGGAAGCACAGATACGCAGTATTTT
TRBD2,NA,TRBJ2-7,TRBV5-4,CASSPTGAGVIHEQYF,TGTGCCAGCAGCCCAACGGGCGCGGGAGTAATCCACGAGCAGTACTTC
TRBD1,NA,TRBJ1-5,TRBV28,CASSFGDRGYQPQHF,TGTGCCAGCAGTTTTGGGGACAGGGGTTATCAGCCCCAGCATTTT
TRBD2,NA,TRBJ2-1,TRBV28,CASSPGLGFFEQFF,TGTGCCAGCAGCCCGGGACTAGGATTCTTTGAGCAGTTCTTC
NA,NA,TRBJ1-4,TRBV5-1,CASSKRDSEKLFF,TGCGCCAGCAGCAAACGGGACTCTGAAAAACTGTTTTTT
NA,NA,TRBJ2-4,TRBV6-1,CASRAGTVTSGIQYF,TGTGCCAGCAGAGCCGGGACCGTTACGAGTGGCATTCAGTACTTC
NA,NA,TRBJ2-6,TRBV27,CASRSLGQGFSGANVLTF,TGTGCCAGCAGAAGCCTGGGGCAGGGTTTCTCTGGGGCCAACGTCCTGACTTTC
TRBD2,NA,TRBJ2-3,TRBV9,CASSVASSGTADTQYF,TGTGCCAGCAGCGTAGCGTCTAGCGGGACGGCAGATACGCAGTATTTT
TRBD1,NA,TRBJ1-2,TRBV29-1,CSVERRDRGRHGYTF,TGCAGCGTTGAGCGCCGGGACAGGGGGCGACATGGCTACACCTTC
TRBD2,NA,TRBJ2-3,TRBV5-1,CASSIRSGRAGDTQYF,TGCGCCAGCAGCATCCGTAGCGGGAGGGCCGGAGATACGCAGTATTTT
NA,NA,TRBJ1-1,TRBV7-9,CASSLTLNTEAFF,TGTGCCAGCAGCCTGACACTAAACACTGAAGCTTTCTTT
TRBD1,NA,TRBJ2-7,TRBV27,CASSFGQDTYEQYF,TGTGCCAGCAGTTTCGGACAGGATACCTACGAGCAGTACTTC
TRBD1,NA,TRBJ1-2,TRBV11-2,CASRLPYRGPNYGYTF,TGTGCCAGCAGGCTTCCTTACAGGGGGCCTAACTATGGCTACACCTTC
NA,NA,TRBJ2-7,TRBV14,CASSQDHGRIYEQYF,TGTGCCAGCAGCCAAGATCATGGCAGGATCTACGAGCAGTACTTC
NA,NA,TRBJ2-7,TRBV20-1,CSASMGWEQYF,TGCAGTGCTAGTATGGGTTGGGAGCAGTACTTC
NA,NA,TRBJ1-4,TRBV12-2,CASRLVVQRVQNEKLFF,TGTGCAAGTCGCTTAGTCGTGCAGAGAGTACAGAATGAAAAACTGTTTTTT
TRBD2,NA,TRBJ2-7,TRBV27,CASSLLAGLSAYEQYF,TGTGCCAGCAGTTTATTGGCGGGACTATCCGCCTACGAGCAGTACTTC
NA,NA,TRBJ2-1,TRBV29-1,CSGEVTAYNEQFF,TGCAGCGGCGAGGTGACAGCCTACAATGAGCAGTTCTTC
NA,NA,TRBJ2-4,TRBV6-5,CASSYSRIAKNIQYF,TGTGCCAGCAGTTACTCGAGGATAGCCAAAAACATTCAGTACTTC
TRBD2,NA,TRBJ2-7,TRBV2,CASRGGLAVGYEQYF,TGTGCCAGCAGGGGGGGACTAGCGGTGGGATACGAGCAGTACTTC
TRBD2,NA,TRBJ2-1,TRBV19,CASSPEGLAGLSYNEQFF,TGTGCCAGTAGTCCTGAGGGACTAGCGGGATTAAGTTACAATGAGCAGTTCTTC
NA,NA,TRBJ1-1,TRBV7-7,CASSTRTDTEAFF,TGTGCCAGCAGCACTAGGACAGACACTGAAGCTTTCTTT
TRBD2,NA,TRBJ2-1,TRBV29-1,CSVELPGTSKWEYNEQFF,TGCAGCGTTGAATTGCCTGGGACTAGCAAATGGGAGTACAATGAGCAGTTCTTC
NA,NA,TRBJ2-7,TRBV9,CASSVGVDSYEQYF,TGTGCCAGCAGCGTAGGAGTGGACTCCTACGAGCAGTACTTC
NA,NA,TRBJ2-2,TRBV9,CASSVVIGGWESTGELFF,TGTGCCAGCAGCGTAGTAATTGGAGGTTGGGAGAGCACCGGGGAGCTGTTTTTT